These 7 T cell receptor beta chains came from one sample sequenced in a study of T cell responses to AZD1222 COVID-19 vaccine. TCRdb keeps only in-frame clones here, not all; method: immunoSEQ multiplex PCR. This sample has 140,000 or so clones, with roughly 90% found just once. The material sequenced was peripheral blood, taken 28 days after the second AZD1222 dose. All receptors come from an adult who received the AZD1222 COVID-19 vaccine.

This rearrangement joins TRBV19 to TRBJ1-1; D remains unclear. Trimming stripped 6 bases from V and 2 bases from J, with 13 bases between. The CDR3 runs 14 residues. The germline CDR1 and CDR2 sequences are LNHDA and SQIVND (reference sequence). The CDR3 sequence is CASRLNEGNTEAFF. CDR3 nucleotide sequence: TGTGCCAGTAGGCTTAACGAAGGTAACACTGAAGCTTTCTTT.

This clone was counted only a few times. V gene TRBV5-1 combines with J gene TRBJ1-2, with D possibly TRBD1 on 6 matching bases. Germline values: CDR1 SGHRS, CDR2 YFSETQ. Trimming left V 0 bases short and J 5 bases short, with 11 bases between. The CDR3 sequence is 14 residues long. The CDR3 DNA reads as TGCGCCAGCAGCTTGGCCCCAGGGGATTATGGCTACACCTTC. Amino acid sequence: CASSLAPGDYGYTF.

This clone has only one observation. The chain has TRBV5-1 and TRBJ2-3; D gene ambiguous. Trimming cost V 6 bases and J 0 bases, with 11 bases left between them. Germline V gene data show CDR1 as SGHRS and CDR2 as YFSETQ. The CDR3 sequence is 14 residues long. DNA for the CDR3: TGCGCCAGCACATCCACCTCTAGCACAGATACGCAGTATTTT. It specifies CASTSTSSTDTQYF.

The table lists this clone with a count of one. The chain employs TRBV6-5 and TRBJ2-2; weak D call: TRBD1 (5 bases). V was shortened by 5 bases and J by 6 bases, with 13 bases between the two germline ends. This CDR3 is built from 14 residues. Germline V gives CDR1 MNHEY, CDR2 SVGAGI. The CDR3 region is CASSTQGTAGELFF. The DNA for the CDR3 is TGTGCCAGCAGTACCCAGGGTACCGCCGGGGAGCTGTTTTTT.

A single count supports this clone. The chain is built from TRBV9 and TRBJ2-2; TRBD2 might be the D (7 bases). Trimming cost V 3 bases and J 5 bases, with 17 bases left between them. Looked up from germline, CDR1 is SGDLS and CDR2 is YYNGEE. The CDR3 covers 16 residues. The CDR3 DNA reads as TGTGCCAGCAGCGCAGGGGACTACTCGGGTACCGGGGAGCTGTTTTTT. It yields the protein CASSAGDYSGTGELFF.

The chain joins TRBV5-6 to TRBJ2-1; 7 bases match TRBD1. Looked up from germline, CDR1 is SGHDT and CDR2 is YYEEEE. The ends lost 0 bases at V and 7 bases at J; junction bases unmatched: 10. The CDR3 length is 16 residues. The CDR3 DNA is TGTGCCAGCAGCTTGGCGACAGGGTCACAGTTTAATGAGCAGTTCTTC. Translated, it gives CASSLATGSQFNEQFF.

This clone was recorded once. The chain joins TRBV18 to TRBJ2-7, with unresolved D. Trimming took off 4 bases at V and 3 bases at J, with 16 bases between the two ends. In germline, CDR1 is KGHSH, CDR2 LQKENI. This CDR3 is built from 15 residues. The CDR3 nucleotides are TGTGCCAGCTCACAGTTTAACGGACCAAACTACGAGCAGTACTTC. This sequence encodes CASSQFNGPNYEQYF.